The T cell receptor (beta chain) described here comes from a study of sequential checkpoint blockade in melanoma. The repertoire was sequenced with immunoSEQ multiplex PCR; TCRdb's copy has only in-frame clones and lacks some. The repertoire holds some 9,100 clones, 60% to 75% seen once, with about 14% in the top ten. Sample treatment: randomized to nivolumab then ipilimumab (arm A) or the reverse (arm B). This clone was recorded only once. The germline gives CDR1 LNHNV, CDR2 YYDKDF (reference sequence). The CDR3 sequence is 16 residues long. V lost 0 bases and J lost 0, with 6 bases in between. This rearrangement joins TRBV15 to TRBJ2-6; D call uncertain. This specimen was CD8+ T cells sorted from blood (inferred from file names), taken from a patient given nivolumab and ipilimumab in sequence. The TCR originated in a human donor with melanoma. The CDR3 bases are TGTGCCACCAGCAGAGATGACTTCTCTGGGGCCAACGTCCTGACTTTC. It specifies CATSRDDFSGANVLTF.